This T cell receptor (beta chain) was identified during a study of blood T cell repertoires in COVID-19. Study background: The cDNA or gDNA used as material had been derived from T cells, B-cell-depleted T cells, or PBMCs.

Clinical history as reported by participants underpinned cohort assignment. Germline V lookup: CDR1 SGHAT, CDR2 FQNNGV. The V and J ends lost 5 bases and 6 bases, in that order; junction bases with no gene match: 10. CDR3 length: 15 amino acids. Profiled with immunoSEQ multiplex PCR; TCRdb holds only in-frame clones, not every one. Among 250,000 to 350,000 clones listed, about 87% were seen once. V and J are TRBV11-2 and TRBJ1-2; 9 bases are shared with TRBD1. This receptor was taken from a woman aged 45 to 65 who had recovered from COVID-19. The sample taken for sequencing was PBMCs or T cells enriched from blood (not recorded which). The DNA of the CDR3 is TGTGCCAGCAGCCATTCGGGAAGACAGGGGGATGGCTACACCTTC. This codes for CASSHSGRQGDGYTF.